This note documents a single T cell receptor (beta chain) sequence. This clonotype was observed many times. The clone's antigen remains unknown. No much larger clonotype is one base removed from it; base qualities were not supplied. Measured from the cysteine to the phenylalanine, the CDR3 is 14 residues long. The read is trimmed to its CDR3 DNA, 42 bases read in frame from base 1. Trimming at the junction amounts to 0 bases on V and 4 bases on J, and the germline ends lie 10 bases apart. Via the germline V gene, CDR1 is LGHNA and CDR2 YSLEER. This sample is drawn from a study of response to subunit inactivated influenza vaccine (dated 2018 in TCRdb). Looking at the study overall: Deep quantitative T cell receptor repertoire profiling was used in the study to track responses to a trivalent subunit inactivated influenza vaccine.

The library came from RT-PCR. Sequenced using an Illumina HiSeq 2500. The public reads were reanalyzed by TCRdb: fastp trimming at Q25, MiXCR alignment, in-frame beta chains only. One record per CDR3 amino acid sequence lists the most common genes and DNA. For this sample the table gives hundreds of thousands of distinct CDR3 sequences, of which less than 10% were detected only once. Over 10% of the sample is taken by the ten largest. Broad study findings and their caveats: It was suggested by the authors that each seasonal influenza vaccination may recruit only a limited number of new T cells.

Source: PBMCs from blood, taken around 25 months after vaccination. The V gene is TRBV4-3 and the J gene is TRBJ2-7; confidence is insufficient to name the D gene. The clonotype comes from a man aged 45-69 years who received an inactivated influenza vaccine. Donor details come from another sample of the same person, matched by shared clones. The CDR3 has the sequence CASSQDGGVYEQYF. The DNA sequence is as follows: TGCGCCAGCAGCCAAGATGGTGGAGTTTACGAGCAGTACTTC.